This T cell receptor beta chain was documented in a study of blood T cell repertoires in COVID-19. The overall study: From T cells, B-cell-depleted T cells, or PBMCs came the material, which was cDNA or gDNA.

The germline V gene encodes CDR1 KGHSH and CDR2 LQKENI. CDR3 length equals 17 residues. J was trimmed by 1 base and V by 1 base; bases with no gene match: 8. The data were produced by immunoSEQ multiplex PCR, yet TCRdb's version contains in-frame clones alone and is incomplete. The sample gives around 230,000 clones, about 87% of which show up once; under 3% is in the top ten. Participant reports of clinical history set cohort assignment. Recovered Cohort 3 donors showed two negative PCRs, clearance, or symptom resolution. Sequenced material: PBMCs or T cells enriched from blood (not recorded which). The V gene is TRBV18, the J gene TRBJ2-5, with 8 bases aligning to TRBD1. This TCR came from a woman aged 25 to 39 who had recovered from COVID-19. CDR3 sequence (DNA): TGTGCCAGCTCACCACTTCGTACAGGGGGGCTCCAAGAGACCCAGTACTTC. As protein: CASSPLRTGGLQETQYF.